This TCR beta chain was recorded in a study of cytomegalovirus exposure and HLA in healthy donors. Vbeta (60) and Jbeta (13) primers were used in the PCR. Only in-frame clones appear in the TCRdb table, and some are missing; sequencing was by immunoSEQ multiplex PCR. The sample includes roughly 160,000 clones, more than 70% of them seen just once. Germline V gives CDR1 MRHNA, CDR2 SNTAGT. This CDR3 contains 16 residues. Trimming cost V 2 bases and J 7 bases, with 18 bases left between them. As regards this clone: The antigen is unknown.

Study results and limitations: Versus the 666-donor mean, an Asian-associated ancestry cluster reportedly showed fewer N-insertions in a later analysis. Published work reported that the classifier diagnosed cytomegalovirus status with high specificity and sensitivity. Most TCR beta V segments were productive about 90% or about 30% of the time in an earlier analysis.

The sequencing sample was made of PBMCs. The receptor was derived from a boy aged 2 to 10 in good health and CMV-seronegative. This rearrangement joins TRBV6-4 to TRBJ2-1, with a possible D match to TRBD1 (6 bases). DNA for the CDR3: TGTGCCAGCAGTGACCCGTACAGGGACCCAGCGAATGAGCAGTTCTTC. As protein: CASSDPYRDPANEQFF.